This TCR beta chain was sequenced during a study of Tregs in tolerant kidney transplant recipients. For the study at large: Related graft donors supplied nonmyeloablative bone marrow transplants, and mixed chimerism was transient. General study results and limits: Antigen-driven expansion was suggested because donor-specific Tregs expanded more than all Tregs in tolerant patients. Findings come from small patient numbers and require larger validation.

Worth noting for this clone: The antigen is unknown.

CD4+CD25+CD127- Tregs, CD4+CD25- non-Tregs, CD4 and CD8 cells were sorted. Sequenced by immunoSEQ multiplex PCR; TCRdb stores in-frame clones only, minus some. The sample includes more than 75,000 clones, roughly 93% of them seen just once. The source material was CD4+ T cells from blood, sampled before the transplant. The TCR originated in a human donor who received a combined kidney and bone marrow transplant.

CDR3 residues: CASSYYRAVVDTQYF. The DNA for the CDR3 is TGTGCCAGCAGTTACTATCGCGCAGTAGTAGATACGCAGTATTTT. This chain joins TRBV28 and TRBJ2-3; no definite D call. Deletions cut 4 bases from V and 5 bases from J, with 16 bases between. The CDR3 sequence is 15 residues long. The germline gives CDR1 MDHEN, CDR2 SYDVKM.